Sequencing of this T cell receptor (beta chain) was carried out in a study of shared clonotypes between healthy human individuals. Turning to this clone: Its antigen is not identified.

Germline CDR1 reads LNHNV; CDR2 reads YYDKDF (reference sequence). This CDR3 is built from 20 residues. Losses at the gene ends were 4 bases for V and 3 bases for J; bases not matched to a gene: 19. In the study's own analysis: As immunoSEQ supplied junction-only sequences (without quality scores), filtering differed. This table comes from immunoSEQ multiplex PCR, and its TCRdb copy is limited to in-frame clones, with some not included. That table gives V, J and clone size, and the DNA gave D and trimming. The data contain about 2.4 million clones, 93% of them singletons. The study, taken as a whole, reports: Non-shared clonotypes were found to have lower generation probabilities than the clonotypes that were shared by all four of the sorted-subset donors. Clonotype sharing among donors likely depends on sequencing depth.

This receptor was obtained from a man aged 18-30 years in good health. Some clones in this sample may be carry-over from other donors' samples. The sequenced material came from naive CD4+ T cells from PBMCs. Subset in this sample: CD45RA+ positively selected. The chain has TRBV15 and TRBJ2-7, with 12 nucleotides matching TRBD2. CDR3 region: CATSTLPGLAGLGRVYEQYF. The CDR3 DNA reads TGTGCCACCAGCACCCTGCCGGGACTAGCGGGCCTAGGGAGGGTCTACGAGCAGTACTTC. The variable domain in full, with the rest retrieved from reference TRBV15 and TRBJ2-7, is DAMVIQNPRYQVTQFGKPVTLSCSQTLNHNVMYWYQQKSSQAPKLLFHYYDKDFNNEADTPDNFQSRRPNTSFCFLDIRSPGLGDTAMYLCATSTLPGLAGLGRVYEQYFGPGTRLTVT.